The subject of this entry is one T cell receptor (beta chain). Its antigen is undetermined. There are 15 residues in the CDR3. In germline, CDR1 is KGHSH, CDR2 LQKENI. Trimming cost V 3 bases and J 7 bases, with 16 bases left between them. In the study's own analysis: Pooled conventional T cells gave approximately 100,000 patient and 1.5x10^5 or so donor TCRbeta sequences. Profiled with immunoSEQ multiplex PCR; TCRdb holds only in-frame clones, not every one. That table supplies the V and J calls and clone size; D and trimming were determined from the DNA. The repertoire has some 23,000 clones, roughly 97% of them found once; the top ten carry more than 0.15%. The source of the sample is a study of B cell selection in AIRE deficiency. Study-wide points: Shared Treg sequences had shorter CDR3s, biased toward rearrangements with few non-templated insertions. About 29% of healthy-shared Treg sequences were found among patient Tconv cells. Healthy donors alone shared roughly 32% of fewer than 4,000 Treg sequences; patients alone 8.5% to 10%.

The sorted conventional CD4 T cells were gated as CD4+CD127+. V and J are TRBV18 and TRBJ1-5, with D maybe TRBD1 (5 bases). The source material was conventional CD4+ T cells sorted from PBMCs. The sequence was collected from a human donor with AIRE deficiency. This chain's CDR3 is CASSPGLGRGQPQHF. In DNA, the CDR3 is TGTGCCAGCTCACCGGGGCTGGGGAGAGGGCAGCCCCAGCATTTT.